This passage covers 9 T cell receptor beta chains from one sample sequenced in a study of cytomegalovirus exposure and HLA in healthy donors (dated by TCRdb to 2016 to 2017). Receptor amplification or capture employed the immunoSEQ multiplex PCR assay. For the multiplex PCR, a mixture combining 60 forward primers for TCR Vbeta segments and 13 reverse primers for TCR Jbeta segments was used. TCRdb obtained this table from immuneACCESS and retained in-frame rearrangements with V and J assigned. These tables miss some clones; where compared with another copy, unresolved V genes account for less than half of the shortfall, and the remainder is unexplained. This sample is represented by under 200,000 clones; 81% of them were singletons. The biggest ten clones account for around 3.6% of the sample. Material: PBMCs. Receptor source: a middle-aged man in good health and CMV-seropositive.

This clone was counted a single time. V usage is TRBV10-3 and J usage is TRBJ2-2; TRBD2 matches at 8 bases. J lost 2 bases, V lost 4 bases, and 9 bases had no gene match. The germline gives CDR1 ENHRY, CDR2 SYGVKD. This CDR3 region has 17 residues. The CDR3 protein is CAISVATGLANTGELFF. In DNA form, the CDR3 reads TGTGCCATCAGTGTGGCGACCGGACTAGCCAACACCGGGGAGCTGTTTTTT.

The V gene is TRBV28, the J gene TRBJ2-5; perhaps TRBD1 as D (6 bases). The better agreement between TRBJ2-7 and the DNA end casts doubt on the J call. Per the germline V gene, CDR1 is MDHEN and CDR2 is SYDVKM. This CDR3 spans 15 amino acids. CDR3 protein: CASSPGTISLYEQYF. The CDR3 DNA sequence: TGTGCCAGCAGTCCGGGGACAATAAGCCTCTACGAGCAGTACTTC.

V gene TRBV6-1 combines with J gene TRBJ1-1, with TRBD1 as a possible D gene (5 bases). Germline V gene lookup returns CDR1 MNHNS and CDR2 SASEGT. Trimming pared 6 bases from V and 0 bases from J, leaving 14 bases between. The CDR3 loop spans 15 amino acids. CDR3 sequence (DNA): TGTGCCAGCAGCGAGAGCCAGGGCATGAACACTGAAGCTTTCTTT. Protein product: CASSESQGMNTEAFF.

About this clone itself: At one of its ends the junction is not consistent with the germline gene, which may arise from a read error. The rearrangement uses TRBV7-9 and TRBJ2-7; possibly TRBD1 for D (6 bases). The CDR3 totals 14 residues. Germline values: CDR1 SEHNR, CDR2 FQNEAQ (reference sequence). CDR3 nucleotides: TGTTCCAGCAGTTCCGGTGGGGGCACCTACGAGCAGTACTTC. It encodes CSSSSGGGTYEQYF.

This clone was detected once. The chain uses TRBV7-6 and TRBJ2-7; D possibly corresponds to TRBD1 (6 bases). V was trimmed by 1 base and J by 2 bases, leaving 15 bases between them. The CDR3 sequence is 16 residues long. CDR1 is SGHVS, CDR2 FNYEAQ, per germline. The CDR3: CASSLGNQGIPYEQYF. As DNA, the CDR3 is TGTGCCAGCAGCTTAGGTAACCAGGGGATCCCCTACGAGCAGTACTTC.

The chain carries TRBV20-1 and TRBJ2-7; a possible D gene is TRBD1 (5 bases). Germline loops: CDR1 DFQATT, CDR2 SNEGSKA (reference sequence). With 4 bases removed from V and 2 bases from J, the gap between germline ends came to 6 bases. The CDR3 covers 11 residues. The CDR3 DNA reads TGCAGTGCTACCAGGGCCTACGAGCAGTACTTC. It specifies CSATRAYEQYF.

V usage is TRBV7-9 and J usage is TRBJ1-4, with D perhaps matching TRBD1 (5 bases). In germline, CDR1 is SEHNR, CDR2 FQNEAQ (reference sequence). V was clipped by 5 bases and J by 8 bases, with 15 bases between them. The CDR3 has 14 amino acids. The chain's CDR3 is CASSQSGKAEKLFF. The DNA of the CDR3 is TGTGCCAGCAGCCAGTCAGGGAAAGCGGAAAAACTGTTTTTT. Using reference TRBV7-9 and TRBJ1-4 for the parts outside the CDR3, the full variable domain is DTGVSQNPRHKITKRGQNVTFRCDPISEHNRLYWYRQTLGQGPEFLTYFQNEAQLEKSRLLSDRFSAERPKGSFSTLEIQRTEQGDSAMYLCASSQSGKAEKLFFGSGTQLSVL.

V is TRBV6-5 and J is TRBJ2-1, with D unclear. V dropped 8 bases and J dropped 0 bases, with 8 bases sitting between them. Per the germline V gene, CDR1 is MNHEY and CDR2 is SVGAGI. The CDR3 runs to 13 residues. The CDR3 is CASSPSSYNEQFF. CDR3 DNA sequence: TGTGCCAGCTCCCCTAGCTCCTACAATGAGCAGTTCTTC.

This chain joins TRBV5-4 and TRBJ1-1, with a tentative D call TRBD1 (6 bases). Germline values: CDR1 SGHNT, CDR2 YYREEE (reference sequence). The CDR3 loop spans 14 amino acids. V lost 0 bases and J lost 1, with 7 bases in between. CDR3 amino acids: CASSLGQANTEAFF. In DNA, the CDR3 is TGTGCCAGCAGCTTGGGACAGGCGAACACTGAAGCTTTCTTT. Together with reference TRBV5-4 and TRBJ1-1, the CDR3 gives the full variable domain: ETGVTQSPTHLIKTRGQQVTLRCSSQSGHNTVSWYQQALGQGPQFIFQYYREEENGRGNFPPRFSGLQFPNYSSELNVNALELDDSALYLCASSLGQANTEAFFGQGTRLTVV.